The clone carrying this T cell receptor beta chain has only a few counts. Its antigen is unidentified. This record comes from a study of response to subunit inactivated influenza vaccine. Broader study findings: There was a suggestion from the authors that each seasonal influenza vaccination recruits few new T cells.

MiXCR was run by TCRdb on the RT-PCR reads, yielding one entry per CDR3 protein. Of about 500,000 distinct CDR3 sequences listed, 10% to 15% were seen once; the top ten hold around 14%. Germline V CDR1 and CDR2: SGDLS, YYNGEE. The CDR3 has 14 amino acids. Trimming cost V 0 bases and J 5 bases, with 11 bases left between them. The sequencing here drew on PBMCs from blood, taken 45 days after vaccination. The chain links TRBV9 to TRBJ2-5; D possibly corresponds to TRBD2 (6 bases). The receptor's source is a man aged 50-60 years who received an inactivated influenza vaccine. CDR3 loop: CASSVVSGGETQYF. The CDR3 bases are TGTGCCAGCAGCGTAGTATCTGGAGGGGAGACCCAGTACTTC.